This T cell receptor (beta chain) was obtained from a study of graft-versus-host responses after intestinal transplantation. About the study: The whole recipient group had anti-thymocyte globulin induction followed by tacrolimus and steroids for roughly 3 years.

Broader study findings: Some GvH clones appeared in ileal mucosa or blood before recipient bone marrow.

Remarks on this clone: Its antigen is unidentified.

Sequenced by immunoSEQ multiplex PCR; TCRdb stores in-frame clones only, minus some. Of about 88,000 clones listed, approximately 90% are singletons. Looked up from germline, CDR1 is WNHNN and CDR2 is SYGVQD (reference sequence). The CDR3 has 13 amino acids. Trimming cost V 3 bases and J 0 bases, with 6 bases left between them. The chain is built from TRBV10-1 and TRBJ2-7, with D perhaps matching TRBD2 (6 bases). The material was unstimulated CD4+ T cells sorted from spleen or lymph node cells, obtained before transplant. This TCR was recovered from a human donor who was the organ donor for an intestinal transplant. CDR3 region: CASSDGSSYEQYF. CDR3 coding DNA: TGCGCCAGCAGTGACGGGAGCTCCTACGAGCAGTACTTC.